The 30 T cell receptor beta chains in this list originate from one sample, sequenced in a study of T cell repertoires in cytomegalovirus infection. In TCRdb, the reads were re-called with MiXCR into one record per CDR3 protein. Altogether more than 400,000 distinct CDR3 sequences are present, around 27% being singletons, with the ten largest covering roughly 13%. The sample taken for sequencing was PBMCs. Receptors originate from a human donor in good health (CMV status not recorded). Some clones in this sample may be carry-over from other donors' samples.

V gene TRBV18 combines with J gene TRBJ1-2; 7 nucleotides align to TRBD1. CDR3 length: 13 residues. The junction had 5 bases not matched to a gene; V was cut back by 3 bases and J by 7 bases. Germline V gene sequence: CDR1 KGHSH, CDR2 LQKENI. The CDR3 spells CASSPDRLGGYTF. CDR3 bases: TGTGCCAGCTCACCGGACAGGCTGGGTGGCTACACCTTC.

The J gene is TRBJ2-5, the V gene TRBV11-2; 11 bases match TRBD2. CDR1 is SGHAT and CDR2 is FQNNGV in the germline V gene. V dropped 5 bases and J dropped 2; count of bases not matched to a gene: 10. This CDR3 is built from 17 residues. The CDR3 DNA is TGTGCCAGCAGCCCCCAACTAGCGGGAGCAGGGCAAGAGACCCAGTACTTC. As protein: CASSPQLAGAGQETQYF.

This clonotype was seen at least ten times. The V and J genes are TRBV7-2 and TRBJ2-3, with 14 bases matching TRBD2. This CDR3 comprises 14 residues. CDR1 is SGHTA, CDR2 FQGNSA, per germline. V shed 5 bases, J shed 7 bases, and the junction held 2 bases outside the gene matches. As DNA, the CDR3 is TGTGCCAGCAGCCGGACTAGCGGGAGGTATACGCAGTATTTT. Its protein product is CASSRTSGRYTQYF.

J is TRBJ1-2 and V is TRBV29-1, with D hard to call. Germline assignment: CDR1 SQVTM and CDR2 ANQGSEA. The CDR3 runs to 13 residues. The V end was cut by 7 bases, the J end by 3 bases, with 15 bases between. This chain's CDR3 is CSGTSSEDYGYTF. In DNA form, the CDR3 reads TGCAGCGGGACCTCCTCGGAGGACTATGGCTACACCTTC.

This clonotype was seen once. The gene calls are TRBV2 and TRBJ2-1; TRBD1 matches 9 bases. V was clipped by 5 bases and J by 6 bases; unmatched bases: 5. The V gene's germline CDR1 is SNHLY and CDR2 FYNNEI. CDR3 length equals 14 residues. The chain's CDR3 is CASSWTGVRNEQFF. The CDR3 region has the DNA TGTGCCAGCAGTTGGACAGGGGTACGCAATGAGCAGTTCTTC.

The gene calls are TRBV27 and TRBJ1-2; a weak D match, TRBD1 (6 bases). Germline V gene data show CDR1 as MNHEY and CDR2 as SMNVEV (reference sequence). The CDR3 sequence is 15 residues long. Trimming left V 5 bases short and J 8 bases short, with 21 bases between. The CDR3 coding sequence is TGTGCCAGCAGTCCCGGACAGACTACTGCTTGGGGCTACACCTTC. This gives the protein CASSPGQTTAWGYTF.

This clonotype was observed a few times. This rearrangement joins TRBV12-3 or TRBV12-4 to TRBJ1-3, with D uncertain. The CDR3 contains 13 residues. Trimming stripped 3 bases from V and 8 bases from J, with 11 bases between. CDR3 sequence: CASSFSLADTIYF. As DNA, the CDR3 is TGTGCCAGCAGTTTTTCCCTTGCTGACACCATATATTTT.

This clonotype has a handful of counts. The chain carries TRBV7-2 and TRBJ2-7; possibly TRBD2 for D (7 bases). Germline V CDR1 and CDR2: SGHTA, FQGNSA. The V end lost 5 bases, the J end lost 2 bases, and 19 bases lay between the germline ends. This CDR3 has 16 residues. The DNA for the CDR3 is TGTGCCAGCAGCCCCCCGCGGGGGCTTAGGACCTACGAGCAGTACTTC. This translates into CASSPPRGLRTYEQYF.

The rearrangement joins TRBV4-2 to TRBJ1-4, with 9 bases fitting TRBD1. The length of the CDR3 is 14 residues. Germline V gene data show CDR1 as LGHNA and CDR2 as YNFKEQ. Trimming at V came to 3 bases and at J to 6 bases, leaving 2 bases not matched to a gene. The CDR3: CASSQRTGDEKLFF. CDR3 in DNA: TGTGCCAGCAGCCAGCGGACAGGGGATGAAAAACTGTTTTTT.

In nucleotides, the CDR3 is TGTGCCAGCAGTACGACCGGGACAGGGGGATTGTACGAGCAGTACTTC. It translates to CASSTTGTGGLYEQYF. The rearrangement links TRBV28 to TRBJ2-7, with 11 bases matching TRBD1. This CDR3 is built from 16 residues. Trimming removed 5 bases from V and 4 bases from J; junction bases left unmatched: 10. Germline-derived CDR1 and CDR2 are MDHEN and SYDVKM.

This clonotype came up many times. This chain uses TRBV7-8 with TRBJ2-7; the D call may be TRBD1 or TRBD2 (5 bases each). V dropped 5 bases and J dropped 2 bases, with 16 bases sitting between them. Germline CDR1 is SGHVS and CDR2 is FQNEAQ. This CDR3 has 15 residues. The CDR3 is CASSPLGTATYEQYF. DNA for the CDR3: TGTGCCAGCAGCCCGCTCGGGACGGCGACCTACGAGCAGTACTTC.

This rearrangement joins TRBV9 to TRBJ1-2; D may be TRBD1 (5 bases). V shed 0 bases and J shed 2 bases, with 11 bases lying between them. The CDR3 is 15 amino acids. Per the germline V gene, CDR1 is SGDLS and CDR2 is YYNGEE. The CDR3 bases are TGTGCCAGCAGCGTAGGCTGGGGGAAAAACTATGGCTACACCTTC. Amino acid sequence: CASSVGWGKNYGYTF.

This rearrangement joins TRBV6-2 or TRBV6-3 to TRBJ1-2; D remains unclear. V dropped 0 bases and J dropped 4 bases, with 9 bases sitting between them. The CDR3 loop spans 14 amino acids. In germline, CDR1 is MNHEY, CDR2 SVGEGT. The chain's CDR3 is CASSYSWQFYGYTF. The CDR3 region has the DNA TGTGCCAGCAGTTACTCGTGGCAATTCTATGGCTACACCTTC.

The V gene is TRBV6-5, the J gene TRBJ2-1, with a weak D call TRBD1 (6 bases). V was clipped by 6 bases and J by 0 bases, with 18 bases between them. The CDR3 runs to 17 residues. Germline V gene lookup returns CDR1 MNHEY and CDR2 SVGAGI. This CDR3 reads CASSSAPSGVSYNEQFF. CDR3 DNA: TGTGCCAGCAGCTCAGCCCCCTCAGGGGTCTCCTACAATGAGCAGTTCTTC.

This clonotype has just one count. The chain uses TRBV7-2 and TRBJ2-7, with D possibly being TRBD1 or TRBD2 (6 bases each). Germline assignment: CDR1 SGHTA and CDR2 FQGNSA. Trimming took off 5 bases at V and 0 bases at J, with 8 bases between the two ends. The CDR3 runs to 13 residues. The chain's CDR3 is CASSKGGSYEQYV. The DNA of the CDR3 is TGTGCCAGCAGCAAGGGGGGCTCCTACGAGCAGTACGTC.

This clonotype was seen at least ten times. This chain joins TRBV7-2 and TRBJ2-1; maybe TRBD2 (5 bases). Looked up from germline, CDR1 is SGHTA and CDR2 is FQGNSA. The CDR3 sequence is 16 residues long. The V end lost 0 bases, the J end lost 7 bases, and 16 bases lay between the germline ends. CDR3 sequence reads: CASSLAFRGPENEQFF. CDR3 bases: TGTGCCAGCAGCTTAGCATTCCGAGGGCCAGAAAATGAGCAGTTCTTC.

The chain joins TRBV7-6 to TRBJ2-2; D call uncertain. This CDR3 is built from 16 residues. V lost 1 base and J 1 base, leaving 10 bases between the germline ends. Germline lookup yields CDR1 SGHVS and CDR2 FNYEAQ. The CDR3 DNA reads TGTGCCAGCAGCTTAGAAGCGCTCAGGAACACCGGGGAGCTGTTTTTT. Amino acids: CASSLEALRNTGELFF. Variable domain in full (rest from reference TRBV7-6 and TRBJ2-2): GAGVSQSPRYKVTKRGQDVALRCDPISGHVSLYWYRQALGQGPEFLTYFNYEAQQDKSGLPNDRFSAERPEGSISTLTIQRTEQRDSAMYRCASSLEALRNTGELFFGEGSRLTVL.

CDR3 region: CASSPTLGQNNEQFF. The CDR3 region has the DNA TGTGCCAGCAGCCCAACATTGGGGCAGAACAATGAGCAGTTCTTC. The genes are TRBV5-4 and TRBJ2-1; the D gene is possibly TRBD1 (5 bases). V was cut by 4 bases and J by 5 bases, with 16 bases left in between. The V gene's germline CDR1 is SGHNT and CDR2 YYREEE (reference sequence). The CDR3 spans 15 residues.

This clonotype was found a few times. This chain links TRBV7-2 with TRBJ2-5; 7 bases are a match to TRBD1. CDR3 length: 15 residues. Trimming removed 3 bases from V and 3 bases from J; junction bases left unmatched: 7. Germline lookup yields CDR1 SGHTA and CDR2 FQGNSA. The CDR3 sequence: CASSFDRDTKETQYF. The CDR3 bases are TGTGCCAGCAGCTTCGACAGGGATACAAAAGAGACCCAGTACTTC.

This clonotype has ten or more counts. The CDR3 sequence: CASSLNGDSGANVLTF. In DNA form, the CDR3 reads TGTGCCAGCAGCTTAAATGGGGACTCTGGGGCCAACGTCCTGACTTTC. J is TRBJ2-6 and V is TRBV7-2; D not resolved. This CDR3 region has 16 residues. The V end was cut by 2 bases, the J end by 0 bases, with 8 bases between. CDR1 SGHTA and CDR2 FQGNSA come from the germline V gene.

The V call is TRBV6-6, the J call TRBJ2-3; a weak D match, TRBD2 (5 bases). This CDR3 contains 13 residues. Trimming took off 8 bases at V and 6 bases at J, with 15 bases between the two ends. The germline V gene encodes CDR1 MNHNY and CDR2 SVGAGI (reference sequence). CDR3 coding DNA: TGTGCCAGCGGCTCTCGGGGTCCCGATACGCAGTATTTT. This translates into CASGSRGPDTQYF.

The chain has TRBV7-2 and TRBJ2-1; D assignment may be TRBD1 or TRBD2 (5 bases each). V gave up 10 bases and J gave up 3 bases, with 10 bases separating them. Germline lookup yields CDR1 SGHTA and CDR2 FQGNSA. The CDR3 is 12 amino acids. CDR3 region: CAMGVGYNEQFF. Written as DNA, the CDR3 is TGTGCCATGGGGGTGGGCTACAATGAGCAGTTCTTC.

The chain joins TRBV20-1 to TRBJ2-1, with TRBD2 identical over 11 bases. The V gene's germline CDR1 is DFQATT and CDR2 SNEGSKA (reference sequence). J was trimmed by 3 bases and V by 4 bases; bases with no gene match: 5. The CDR3 is made up of 15 amino acids. Here the CDR3 reads CSAIRLAGNYNEQFF. Written as DNA, the CDR3 is TGCAGTGCTATAAGACTAGCGGGGAACTACAATGAGCAGTTCTTC.

The CDR3, as DNA: TGTGCCAGCAGTGAAAGTGGACTAGCGGGGAATGAGCAGTTCTTC. It encodes CASSESGLAGNEQFF. The rearrangement uses TRBV2 and TRBJ2-1; 12 bases are a match to TRBD2. This CDR3 has 15 amino acids. Germline CDR1 reads SNHLY; CDR2 reads FYNNEI. Trimming cost V 2 bases and J 7 bases; bases outside gene matches: 3.

The CDR3 DNA is TGTGCCAGCAGCGATAGACAGGGAAACCAAGAGACCCAGTACTTC. Encoded protein: CASSDRQGNQETQYF. The rearrangement joins TRBV5-3 to TRBJ2-5, with 7 bases lining up with TRBD1. TRBV5-3 is noted as an ORF with a role that remains uncertain. The CDR3 has 15 amino acids. V lost 8 bases to trimming and J lost 0 bases; unmatched junction nucleotides: 10.

This clonotype came up a few times. The chain couples TRBV6-1 to TRBJ1-4, with a weak D call TRBD1 (5 bases). The germline CDR1 and CDR2 sequences are MNHNS and SASEGT. The CDR3 loop spans 10 amino acids. CDR3 sequence: CAVGDEKLFF. The CDR3 DNA is TGTGCGGTGGGGGATGAAAAACTGTTTTTT.

This clonotype was seen once. This chain connects TRBV20-1 to TRBJ2-7; 9 nucleotides match TRBD2. The length of the CDR3 is 15 residues. The germline gives CDR1 DFQATT, CDR2 SNEGSKA (reference sequence). V was pared by 0 bases and J by 3 bases, with 6 bases of the junction left unmatched. The chain's CDR3 is CSARDPGLANYEQYF. CDR3 coding DNA: TGCAGTGCTAGAGACCCGGGACTAGCTAACTACGAGCAGTACTTC.

This chain joins TRBV12-3 or TRBV12-4 and TRBJ1-2, with D perhaps TRBD1 (6 bases). The CDR3 sequence is 13 residues long. Trimming took 6 bases from V and 4 from J, leaving 12 bases between them. Here the CDR3 DNA reads TGTGCCAGCAGCATACAGGGAACCTATGGCTACACCTTC. Translating gives CASSIQGTYGYTF.

The chain joins TRBV10-1 to TRBJ2-3; 9 positions match TRBD2. The germline V gene encodes CDR1 WNHNN and CDR2 SYGVQD (reference sequence). The CDR3 consists of 14 residues. With V trimmed by 3 bases and J by 6 bases, 4 bases remained unmatched. The CDR3 spells CASSDRGREDTQYF. For the CDR3, the DNA is TGCGCCAGCAGTGACCGCGGGAGGGAGGATACGCAGTATTTT.

This clonotype was seen just once. The chain couples TRBV12-3 or TRBV12-4 to TRBJ2-3; TRBD2 matches 7 bases. This CDR3 spans 14 amino acids. J gave up 4 bases and V 10 bases, and 11 bases lay outside the gene matches. The CDR3 nucleotides are TGTGCCATCTATCTAGCGGAGGGCGCAGATACGCAGTATTTT. Amino acids: CAIYLAEGADTQYF.